This T cell receptor (beta chain) derives from a study of shared clonotypes between healthy human individuals. General study points: Enrolling few donors narrowed the genetic and exposure-history diversity that was represented.

TCRdb's copy holds only in-frame clones and misses some; the assay was immunoSEQ multiplex PCR. The sample lists 500,000 to 650,000 clones; roughly four fifths were seen once. CDR3 length: 13 residues. Germline V lookup: CDR1 MDHEN, CDR2 SYDVKM. V was clipped by 9 bases and J by 3 bases, with 15 bases between them. In regard to this clone: The antigen remains undetermined.

Sequencing was done on a sample of PBMCs. The receptor was isolated from a woman in her forties in good health. Some clones in this sample may be carry-over from other donors' samples. The chain is built from TRBV28 and TRBJ2-7, with unresolved D. The CDR3 loop reads CASSHPQNYEQYF. CDR3 bases: TGTGCCAGTAGCCATCCGCAAAACTACGAGCAGTACTTC.